These 10 T cell receptor beta chains came from one sample sequenced in a study of blood T cell repertoires in COVID-19. Sequenced by immunoSEQ multiplex PCR; TCRdb stores in-frame clones only, minus some. The sample lists 25,000 to 30,000 clones; roughly 80% were seen once. Material: peripheral blood. The source is a woman aged 55-70 years with acute or convalescent COVID-19.

The V call is TRBV19, the J call TRBJ1-1; the D gene is possibly TRBD1 (5 bases). V was trimmed by 1 base and J by 1 base, leaving 7 bases between them. This CDR3 contains 14 residues. CDR1 is LNHDA, CDR2 SQIVND, per germline (reference sequence). CDR3 DNA sequence: TGTGCCAGTAGTATAGGGGGGGGGAACACTGAAGCTTTCTTT. This codes for CASSIGGGNTEAFF.

A single count supports this clone. The rearrangement links TRBV28 to TRBJ2-7, with 10 positions matching TRBD2. The CDR3 sequence is 15 residues long. The V segment lost 6 bases and the J segment 1 base; nucleotides outside the gene matches: 6. Germline V gene sequence: CDR1 MDHEN, CDR2 SYDVKM. The CDR3 region is CASSGAGGGSYEQYF. The CDR3 nucleotides read TGTGCCAGCAGCGGAGCGGGGGGGGGTTCCTACGAGCAGTACTTC.

This chain joins TRBV30 and TRBJ2-6, with D possibly matching TRBD2 (5 bases). V was shortened by 2 bases and J by 0 bases, with 8 bases between the two germline ends. Germline assignment: CDR1 GTSNPN and CDR2 SVGIG (reference sequence). The CDR3 loop spans 15 amino acids. The CDR3 sequence is CAWSHGGSGANVLTF. For the CDR3, the DNA is TGTGCCTGGAGTCACGGAGGCTCTGGGGCCAACGTCCTGACTTTC.

This sequence joins TRBV11-2 and TRBJ1-1, with D possibly matching TRBD1 (6 bases). V shed 2 bases and J shed 2 bases, with 12 bases lying between them. The CDR3 contains 15 residues. Germline V gene sequence: CDR1 SGHAT, CDR2 FQNNGV. The CDR3 DNA reads TGTGCCAGCAGCTTAAGTAGGGGGGGTAACACTGAAGCTTTCTTT. This translates into CASSLSRGGNTEAFF.

The V and J genes are TRBV24-1 and TRBJ1-2; TRBD1 might be the D (6 bases). The germline CDR1 and CDR2 sequences are KGHDR and SFDVKD. The CDR3 length is 15 residues. V gave up 6 bases and J gave up 0 bases, with 13 bases separating them. The CDR3 loop is CATSPGQSANYGYTF. The CDR3 DNA sequence: TGTGCCACCAGTCCCGGACAGTCGGCTAACTATGGCTACACCTTC.

This chain links TRBV11-3 with TRBJ2-1; D is uncertain. Trimming shortened V by 5 bases and J by 0 bases, and 11 bases separated the two germline ends. The V gene's germline CDR1 is SGHNT and CDR2 YENEEA. The CDR3 runs to 15 residues. CDR3 bases: TGTGCCAGCAGCCCTAGGTCTAGCTCCTACAATGAGCAGTTCTTC. Amino acid sequence: CASSPRSSSYNEQFF.

V is TRBV2 and J is TRBJ2-1; the match to TRBD1 covers 11 bases. The CDR3 totals 15 residues. Per the germline V gene, CDR1 is SNHLY and CDR2 is FYNNEI. J lost 6 bases, V lost 6 bases, and 7 bases had no gene match. The CDR3 nucleotides read TGTGCCAGCAGCTCCGGGACAGGGGGAATCAATGAGCAGTTCTTC. Encoded protein: CASSSGTGGINEQFF.

The V call is TRBV7-2, the J call TRBJ2-3, with 10 bases matching TRBD2. The CDR3 length is 14 residues. Germline V gene sequence: CDR1 SGHTA, CDR2 FQGNSA. V was clipped by 3 bases and J by 3 bases; unmatched bases: 0. The CDR3 protein is CASSFSGGTDTQYF. The DNA for the CDR3 is TGTGCCAGCAGCTTTAGCGGGGGGACAGATACGCAGTATTTT.

The V call is TRBV20-1, the J call TRBJ1-4; TRBD1 might be the D (5 bases). Germline CDR1 and CDR2: DFQATT and SNEGSKA (reference sequence). Trimming stripped 3 bases from V and 0 bases from J, with 17 bases between. The CDR3 contains 17 residues. CDR3 protein: CSASRQGLSATNEKLFF. The CDR3, as DNA: TGCAGTGCTAGTAGGCAGGGTCTCTCGGCAACTAATGAAAAACTGTTTTTT.

The chain is built from TRBV6-5 and TRBJ1-2; D is undetermined. CDR3 length equals 12 residues. The germline V gene has CDR1 MNHEY and CDR2 SVGAGI. The V end lost 8 bases, the J end lost 4 bases, and 11 bases lay between the germline ends. CDR3 sequence: CASSRRGYGYTF. Here the CDR3 DNA reads TGTGCCAGCTCCCGACGGGGCTATGGCTACACCTTC.